A single sample gave rise to the 14 T cell receptor beta chains below, sequenced in a study of OX40 agonist ivuxolimab in advanced cancers. Using immunoSEQ multiplex PCR, the repertoire was profiled, and TCRdb retains in-frame clones only, with some absent. The sample holds over 150,000 clones, around 94% seen once. The source material was CD4+ or CD8+ T cells sorted from blood, sampled in a trial of the OX40 agonist ivuxolimab. All receptors come from an adult with an advanced solid tumor such as melanoma, head and neck, liver or kidney cancer.

The chain combines TRBV6-1 with TRBJ2-3; unclear D gene. V dropped 3 bases and J dropped 4 bases, with 8 bases sitting between them. This CDR3 is built from 13 residues. CDR1 MNHNS and CDR2 SASEGT come from the germline V gene. This chain's CDR3 is CASSDMGSDTQYF. CDR3 coding DNA: TGTGCCAGCAGTGATATGGGGTCAGATACGCAGTATTTT.

This clone was seen just once. The rearrangement joins TRBV5-4 to TRBJ2-1; 7 bases agree with TRBD2. Germline CDR1 SGHNT, CDR2 YYREEE (reference sequence). This CDR3 has 14 residues. The J segment lost 8 bases and the V segment lost 4 bases, leaving 9 bases of the junction unmatched. Here the CDR3 DNA reads TGTGCCAGCAGCGGCACGGGGGGATTCGATGAGCAGTTCTTC. It codes for CASSGTGGFDEQFF.

The V call is TRBV7-2, the J call TRBJ1-2; D ambiguous. The CDR3 sequence is 12 residues long. Per germline, CDR1 SGHTA and CDR2 FQGNSA. V was cut by 1 base and J by 4 bases, with 4 bases left in between. CDR3 residues: CASSLGTYGYTF. The CDR3, as DNA: TGTGCCAGCAGCTTAGGAACCTATGGCTACACCTTC.

The CDR3, as DNA: TGTGCCATCAGGAATAACCGGGACGGGAACACTGAAGCTTTCTTT. As protein: CAIRNNRDGNTEAFF. This chain connects TRBV10-3 to TRBJ1-1, with D perhaps TRBD1 (5 bases). The germline CDR1 and CDR2 sequences are ENHRY and SYGVKD. The CDR3 has 15 residues. V gave up 6 bases and J gave up 1 base, with 15 bases separating them.

The V gene is TRBV2, the J gene TRBJ2-3; 8 positions agree with TRBD2. The J segment lost 6 bases and the V segment lost 7 bases, leaving 12 bases of the junction unmatched. From germline, CDR1 is SNHLY and CDR2 FYNNEI. The CDR3 extends over 15 amino acids. In DNA, the CDR3 is TGTGCCAGCAAAACCCGGGGGGGCAGCGTGGATACGCAGTATTTT. Residues: CASKTRGGSVDTQYF.

CDR3 sequence reads: CASSQFPSGSRTSYNEQFF. The CDR3 DNA reads TGCGCCAGCAGCCAATTTCCTAGCGGGAGTAGGACCTCCTACAATGAGCAGTTCTTC. V is TRBV4-1 and J is TRBJ2-1, with 10 bases aligning to TRBD2. V trimming: 2 bases; J trimming: 0 bases; junction bases outside the gene matches: 10. Germline lookup yields CDR1 MGHRA and CDR2 YSYEKL. CDR3 length equals 19 residues.

The genes are TRBV27 and TRBJ2-7, with 9 nucleotides matching TRBD2. Germline V gene data show CDR1 as MNHEY and CDR2 as SMNVEV (reference sequence). CDR3 length: 14 residues. The V gene end was trimmed by 6 bases and the J gene end by 2 bases; junction bases not matched to a gene: 5. The CDR3 loop reads CASSLLAGTYEQYF. CDR3 in DNA: TGTGCCAGCAGCCTACTAGCGGGCACCTACGAGCAGTACTTC.

The rearrangement joins TRBV5-5 to TRBJ2-3; 7 bases are a match to TRBD2. CDR1 SGHKS and CDR2 YYEKEE come from the germline V gene (reference sequence). The CDR3 is 16 amino acids. V gave up 2 bases and J gave up 5 bases; unmatched junction bases: 11. CDR3 protein: CASSLGTNGLVDTQYF. Written as DNA, the CDR3 is TGTGCCAGCAGCTTAGGGACTAACGGTTTGGTAGATACGCAGTATTTT.

This clone showed up just once. The rearrangement joins TRBV6-5 to TRBJ2-7; TRBD2 might be the D (6 bases). This CDR3 is built from 14 residues. Trimming took off 6 bases at V and 3 bases at J, with 15 bases between the two ends. The germline CDR1 and CDR2 sequences are MNHEY and SVGAGI. The CDR3 here is CASRGFPGDYEQYF. The CDR3 nucleotides read TGTGCCAGCAGGGGGTTCCCGGGAGACTACGAGCAGTACTTC.

The CDR3 DNA is TGTGCCATCAAGGGACAGGGGAACACTGAAGCTTTCTTT. Protein: CAIKGQGNTEAFF. The chain uses TRBV10-3 and TRBJ1-1; TRBD1 matches 9 bases. CDR1 and CDR2 (germline): ENHRY, SYGVKD. This CDR3 comprises 13 residues. J gave up 1 base and V 7 bases, and 1 base lay outside the gene matches.

This clone was seen once. The V gene is TRBV29-1, the J gene TRBJ1-2; TRBD1 matches 12 bases. CDR1 and CDR2 (germline): SQVTM, ANQGSEA. The V gene end was trimmed by 5 bases and the J gene end by 8 bases; junction bases not matched to a gene: 6. This CDR3 spans 13 amino acids. The CDR3 region has the DNA TGCAGCGTTCCGGGACAGGGGGCATGGGGCTACACCTTC. Protein: CSVPGQGAWGYTF.

The chain combines TRBV10-1 with TRBJ2-1, with D unresolved. The CDR3 contains 12 residues. V was clipped by 1 base and J by 7 bases, with 5 bases between them. The V gene's germline CDR1 is WNHNN and CDR2 SYGVQD (reference sequence). Written as DNA, the CDR3 is TGCGCCAGCAGTGAGTTTCATAATGAGCAGTTCTTC. The encoded protein is CASSEFHNEQFF.

This chain joins TRBV7-9 and TRBJ1-1; D not certain. The germline gives CDR1 SEHNR, CDR2 FQNEAQ (reference sequence). V lost 7 bases to trimming and J lost 6 bases, with 9 bases between them. CDR3 length: 11 residues. For the CDR3, the DNA is TGTGCCAGCACCGGGCCCCCTGAAGCTTTCTTT. It yields the protein CASTGPPEAFF.

This clone was seen a handful of times. The chain joins TRBV7-9 to TRBJ1-1; D ambiguous. This CDR3 has 13 amino acids. Per germline, CDR1 SEHNR and CDR2 FQNEAQ (reference sequence). V gave up 2 bases and J gave up 4 bases, with 8 bases separating them. CDR3: CASSLLTATEAFF. The CDR3 region has the DNA TGTGCCAGCAGCTTACTTACAGCCACTGAAGCTTTCTTT.